This T cell receptor (beta chain) was identified in a study of shared clonotypes between healthy human individuals (dated by TCRdb to between 2020 and 2021). With regard to the full study: The cohort included a few men and a couple of women between 18 and 49 years of age. Different laboratories and diverse techniques were used to prepare libraries and sequence TCR repertoires, to increase sequencing depth and limit assay-specific biases. Between about 0.8 and 9.5 billion PBMCs per donor were obtained by leukapheresis. Per donor, three plates each were used for CD4 naive and CD4 memory, two for CD8 naive, and one for CD8 memory. Blood TCR repertoires of several healthy adults were deeply sequenced to estimate repertoire size and the extent of clonotype sharing between individuals. What the study reported, not specific to this receptor: The small number of donors limited the genetic and exposure-history diversity represented. Even with the large sequencing depth, rarefaction of the sorted-subset datasets indicated that sequencing was incomplete. Higher generation probabilities were observed for clonotypes shared by all four sorted-subset donors than for non-shared clonotypes. Sampling was restricted to blood, and TCR repertoires in tissue are likely to differ from TCR repertoires in blood. Estimated clonotype richness was generally larger for naive than for memory subsets. Pairwise subsampling indicated that sequencing depth was expected to affect the degree of clonotype sharing among donors. Roughly 5.2% of naive CD4, 3% to 4% of naive CD8, 2.3% of memory CD4, and 0.4% of memory CD8 clonotypes were shared across several donors.

TCR CDR3 regions were amplified from genomic DNA by multiplex PCR using the deep immunoSEQ assay. Extracted genomic DNA from each cell subset was distributed evenly across all wells of several immunoSEQ 96-well plates, and each plate was treated as a replicate. For sorted subsets, 150 to 250 ng genomic DNA, equal to 30,000 or so T cell genomes, was loaded into each replicate PCR. Purified libraries were measured with a Qubit 3.0 fluorometer, size-checked on a Bioanalyzer 2100, and measured again with the KAPA Library Quantification kit. Every immunoSEQ 96-well plate was sequenced on a dedicated single-read 150-cycle Illumina NextSeq 550 flow cell. Per the source publication's procedure: Because the immunoSEQ output included only junctional sequences and no quality scores, the filtering could not be the same as the filtering used for full-length reads. To assign V/J genes and CDR3, sequences were annotated using PyIR, a Python wrapper for IgBLAST v1.9, with IMGT germline references. Reads were removed for weak V/J assignments (E-value above 1e-6), missing CDR3, stop codons, out-of-frame junctions, or ambiguous translated residues. A V3J clonotype was defined by an identical inferred V gene, J gene, and CDR3 amino acid sequence. Percentage overlap between repertoires was calculated by dividing the number of shared unique clonotypes by the size of the smaller repertoire. Repertoire richness was assessed with RTK rarefaction, the Chao1 estimator, and Recon v2.1 estimates of unobserved clonotypes. For all TCRbeta clonotypes obtained by the gDNA method from a few donors, generation probabilities were computed with OLGA. Sourced from immuneACCESS, this table was stored by TCRdb with only in-frame sequences that have V and J called. A share of the clones is absent; for the studies checked, an unresolved V gene accounts for under half, and the remainder has no known explanation. V, J and clone size derive from that table, while D and trimming were established from the DNA sequence. For this sample there are about 1 million clones; under 80% appear just once. The ten largest account for 1.4% of the sample.

The donors were healthy, HIV-negative adults who had no recently reported acute infections or vaccinations. All donors were Caucasian adults living in Nashville, Tennessee, USA. CD4+ T cells were enriched by magnetic negative selection; naive cells were then positively selected on CD45RA, and the negative fraction formed the memory subset. After blood collection by leukapheresis, PBMCs were isolated using Ficoll-Histopaque density gradient centrifugation and then cryopreserved in the vapor phase of liquid nitrogen. Purity and quantity of every magnetically sorted T cell population were checked by analytical flow cytometry. Genomic DNA was isolated from each sorted fraction and quantified by UV absorbance on a Nanodrop 2000c. From the cysteine through the phenylalanine, the CDR3 covers 14 amino acids. Just the 42-base CDR3 DNA is kept, in frame starting at base 1. A distance of 10 bases separates the germline ends of V and J, which lose 4 bases and 1 base respectively. Looking up the germline V gene yields CDR1 KGHSH and CDR2 LQKENI.

As concerns this clone: Its antigen is not yet known. Per-base quality was not reported, and no clone a single base away is much larger than it.

The V and J segments used are TRBV18 and TRBJ2-5; the best D guess is TRBD1, with 6 bases matching. Sequenced: memory CD4+ T cells sorted from blood. This specimen's cell subset or site label, per the study, means: CD45RA-negative fraction. The receptor's source is a young man in good health. The CDR3 corresponds to CASSLRTAQETQYF. The DNA is TGTGCCAGCTCACTTCGGACAGCCCAAGAGACCCAGTACTTC. Outside the CDR3, residues come from the reference TRBV18 and TRBJ2-5 proteins, so the full variable domain is: NAGVMQNPRHLVRRRGQEARLRCSPMKGHSHVYWYRQLPEEGLKFMVYLQKENIIDESGMPKERFSAEFPKEGPSILRIQQVVRGDSAAYFCASSLRTAQETQYFGPGTRLLVL.